This T cell receptor (beta chain) was sequenced for a study of early T cells in non-severe SARS-CoV-2 infection. Attached unique molecular identifiers marked individual cDNA molecules. MiXCR was run by TCRdb on the 5' RACE reads, yielding one entry per CDR3 protein. The repertoire includes fewer than 40,000 distinct CDR3 sequences, less than 6.5% of them detected once, and around 3.8% sits in the top ten. The CDR3 is 15 amino acids. The sample holds many counts of this clonotype. This chain connects TRBV12-1 to TRBJ1-4; the D call of TRBD1 is as the table states it, not checked on the DNA. TRBV12-1 is listed as a pseudogene. This clonotype was obtained from an adult who was a healthcare worker with PCR-confirmed SARS-CoV-2 infection or an uninfected control (not recorded which). Sequences were obtained from whole blood. The CDR3: CASMGQAGTNEKLFF. The CDR3 nucleotides are TGTGCCAGCATGGGACAGGCCGGAACTAATGAAAAACTGTTTTTT.